A single sample is the source of the 24 T cell receptor beta chains below, sequenced in a study of shared clonotypes between healthy human individuals. Only in-frame clones appear in the TCRdb table, and some are missing; sequencing was by immunoSEQ multiplex PCR. This sample has about 1.1 million clones; approximately 80% occur once, and the top ten carry over 0.8%. The sequenced material came from memory CD4+ T cells from PBMCs. Subset specified: CD45RA-negative fraction. The receptors derive from a man aged 18-30 years in good health. Some clones in this sample may be carry-over from other donors' samples.

V gene TRBV6-6 combines with J gene TRBJ1-1, with D tentatively TRBD1 (6 bases). CDR3 length: 15 amino acids. Trimming cost V 0 bases and J 4 bases, with 12 bases left between them. Germline CDR1 is MNHNY and CDR2 is SVGAGI (reference sequence). The CDR3 loop is CASSYSGGLGTEAFF. In DNA, the CDR3 is TGTGCCAGCAGTTACTCTGGGGGGCTGGGCACTGAAGCTTTCTTT.

The chain joins TRBV2 to TRBJ1-2; the D gene is possibly TRBD1 (5 bases). Germline loops: CDR1 SNHLY, CDR2 FYNNEI. V lost 0 bases, J lost 7 bases, and 12 bases lay in between. The CDR3 is 14 residues long. CDR3 sequence: CASSEASGGLGYTF. As DNA, the CDR3 is TGTGCCAGCAGTGAAGCCAGCGGGGGACTTGGCTACACCTTC.

The V call is TRBV7-3, the J call TRBJ1-1, with a possible D match to TRBD1 (5 bases). This CDR3 is 15 amino acids long. Germline CDR1 SGHTA, CDR2 FQGTGA. V dropped 1 base and J dropped 10 bases, with 19 bases sitting between them. This chain's CDR3 is CASSLNPGTLGGAFF. CDR3 DNA sequence: TGTGCCAGCAGCTTAAATCCCGGGACCCTCGGAGGAGCTTTCTTT.

At least ten counts were recorded for this clone. The chain has TRBV5-4 and TRBJ1-1; D ambiguous. The CDR3 has 15 residues. V shed 0 bases and J shed 1 base, with 10 bases lying between them. Per the germline V gene, CDR1 is SGHNT and CDR2 is YYREEE (reference sequence). CDR3 protein: CASSLETGGNTEAFF. The CDR3 DNA reads TGTGCCAGCAGCTTGGAAACTGGAGGGAACACTGAAGCTTTCTTT.

The J gene is TRBJ2-1, the V gene TRBV7-3, with 7 bases lining up with TRBD2. Germline loops: CDR1 SGHTA, CDR2 FQGTGA. This CDR3 comprises 14 residues. V trimming: 1 base; J trimming: 6 bases; junction bases outside the gene matches: 3. The CDR3 loop reads CASSLMRESNEQFF. In nucleotides, the CDR3 is TGTGCCAGCAGCTTAATGCGGGAGTCCAATGAGCAGTTCTTC.

In the case of this clone: Mismatch with germline at one junction end may stem from a read error. The chain uses TRBV11-3 and TRBJ2-3, with 9 bases matching TRBD2. Per germline, CDR1 SGHNT and CDR2 YENEEA. CDR3 length equals 13 residues. The chain's CDR3 is CASSGTSKDTQYF. The CDR3 region has the DNA TGTGCCAGCAGCGGGACTAGCAAAGATACGCAGTATTTT. Looking up the rest from reference TRBV11-3 and TRBJ2-3 gives the full variable domain: EAGVVQSPRYKIIEKKQPVAFWCNPISGHNTLYWYLQNLGQGPELLIRYENEEAVDDSQLPKDRFSAERLKGVDSTLKIQPAELGDSAVYLCASSGTSKDTQYFGPGTRLTVL.

The V and J genes are TRBV6-1 and TRBJ1-1; D uncertain. The V end lost 8 bases, the J end lost 1 base, and 17 bases lay between the germline ends. Germline CDR1 and CDR2: MNHNS and SASEGT. The CDR3 is made up of 15 amino acids. CDR3 in amino acids: CASHVRSERNTEAFF. Here the CDR3 DNA reads TGTGCCAGCCACGTACGTTCGGAGCGGAACACTGAAGCTTTCTTT.

This chain uses TRBV2 with TRBJ1-2; D is possibly TRBD1 (6 bases). The germline CDR1 and CDR2 sequences are SNHLY and FYNNEI. The CDR3 is made up of 13 amino acids. V dropped 2 bases and J dropped 3 bases, with 7 bases sitting between them. The CDR3 reads CASSENRDYGYTF. CDR3 nucleotides: TGTGCCAGCAGTGAAAACAGGGACTATGGCTACACCTTC. Using reference TRBV2 and TRBJ1-2 for the parts outside the CDR3, the full variable domain is EPEVTQTPSHQVTQMGQEVILRCVPISNHLYFYWYRQILGQKVEFLVSFYNNEISEKSEIFDDQFSVERPDGSNFTLKIRSTKLEDSAMYFCASSENRDYGYTFGSGTRLTVV.

The rearrangement joins TRBV7-2 to TRBJ1-2; 7 nucleotides line up with TRBD1. Germline-derived CDR1 and CDR2 are SGHTA and FQGNSA. This CDR3 has 12 residues. V was pared by 3 bases and J by 14 bases, with 9 bases of the junction left unmatched. CDR3 residues: CASSFPGQSKTF. CDR3 DNA sequence: TGTGCCAGCAGCTTCCCGGGACAGTCTAAAACCTTC.

The V and J genes are TRBV5-4 and TRBJ1-1, with a possible D match to TRBD1 (5 bases). Trimming left V 2 bases short and J 11 bases short, with 13 bases between. CDR3 length: 12 amino acids. From germline, CDR1 is SGHNT and CDR2 YYREEE (reference sequence). The CDR3 sequence: CASSFSGVGAFF. In DNA form, the CDR3 reads TGTGCCAGCAGCTTCTCGGGGGTTGGGGCTTTCTTT.

This rearrangement joins TRBV6-6 to TRBJ1-1; 7 bases match TRBD1. V lost 5 bases and J lost 2; bases outside the gene matches: 5. Germline CDR1 and CDR2: MNHNY and SVGAGI (reference sequence). The CDR3 sequence is 14 residues long. The chain's CDR3 is CASSRQGSNTEAFF. DNA for the CDR3: TGTGCCAGCAGTCGACAGGGTTCAAACACTGAAGCTTTCTTT.

The rearrangement uses TRBV11-3 and TRBJ2-7; 8 bases fit TRBD2. The CDR3 has 13 residues. V gave up 5 bases and J gave up 6 bases; unmatched junction bases: 6. The germline V gene encodes CDR1 SGHNT and CDR2 YENEEA. The CDR3 region has the DNA TGTGCCAGCAGCCCGTCGGCGGGAGGCGAGCAGTACTTC. Protein product: CASSPSAGGEQYF.

The chain combines TRBV5-4 with TRBJ1-1; D is undetermined. The germline V gene has CDR1 SGHNT and CDR2 YYREEE (reference sequence). V dropped 5 bases and J dropped 8 bases, with 16 bases sitting between them. The CDR3 extends over 13 amino acids. The CDR3 protein is CASSLSWGEEAFF. The CDR3 DNA reads TGTGCCAGCAGTCTCTCGTGGGGAGAGGAAGCTTTCTTT.

J is TRBJ2-5 and V is TRBV5-4; weak D call: TRBD2 (6 bases). Trimming left V 3 bases short and J 2 bases short, with 11 bases between. The CDR3 runs to 14 residues. CDR1 and CDR2 (germline): SGHNT, YYREEE (reference sequence). In DNA, the CDR3 is TGTGCCAGCAGCTCCGGGAGCCAGCAAGAGACCCAGTACTTC. Protein sequence: CASSSGSQQETQYF.

This clone was detected only once. The CDR3 DNA follows: TGCAGCGTTGCGGGGACAGGTTTCGAGCAGTACTTC. Its protein product is CSVAGTGFEQYF. The chain recombines TRBV29-1 with TRBJ2-7; 8 nucleotides match TRBD1. The CDR3 loop spans 12 amino acids. Germline CDR1 and CDR2: SQVTM and ANQGSEA. The V gene end was trimmed by 4 bases and the J gene end by 6 bases; junction bases not matched to a gene: 5.

This chain uses TRBV5-1 with TRBJ2-1; TRBD2 might be the D (5 bases). Trimming cost V 1 base and J 3 bases, with 8 bases left between them. The CDR3 loop spans 14 amino acids. Germline V gene lookup returns CDR1 SGHRS and CDR2 YFSETQ. CDR3 in amino acids: CASSLRTYYNEQFF. The CDR3 nucleotides read TGCGCCAGCAGCTTGCGGACTTACTACAATGAGCAGTTCTTC.

This rearrangement joins TRBV6-1 to TRBJ2-2; D not resolved. The CDR3 loop spans 13 amino acids. V shed 6 bases and J shed 6 bases, with 11 bases lying between them. In germline, CDR1 is MNHNS, CDR2 SASEGT. The CDR3 nucleotides read TGTGCCAGCAGACCTGACACAGCCGGGGAGCTGTTTTTT. Translating it yields CASRPDTAGELFF.

The chain combines TRBV25-1 with TRBJ2-2; 9 positions agree with TRBD2. Trimming removed 7 bases from V and 3 bases from J; junction bases left unmatched: 6. Germline V gene sequence: CDR1 MGHDK, CDR2 SYGVNS. The CDR3 runs to 15 residues. CDR3 sequence: CASTIGGRDTGELFF. In nucleotides, the CDR3 is TGTGCCAGCACGATAGGCGGGAGGGACACCGGGGAGCTGTTTTTT.

This clone appeared once. The gene calls are TRBV6-1 and TRBJ1-5; no clear D gene. Germline CDR1 MNHNS, CDR2 SASEGT. The CDR3 has 15 residues. V was pared by 1 base and J by 5 bases, with 12 bases between. The CDR3 sequence: CASSEGLILDQPQHF. The CDR3 bases are TGTGCCAGCAGTGAAGGACTCATTCTGGATCAGCCCCAGCATTTT.

Concerning this clone itself: This sample includes further DNA sequences coding for the same CDR3. The V and J genes are TRBV5-1 and TRBJ2-3; D might be TRBD2 (6 bases). Trimming left V 3 bases short and J 0 bases short, with 8 bases between. Germline CDR1 is SGHRS and CDR2 is YFSETQ. There are 14 residues in the CDR3. The chain's CDR3 is CASSSSGSTDTQYF. The CDR3 DNA follows: TGCGCCAGCAGCTCAAGCGGGAGCACAGATACGCAGTATTTT.

This rearrangement joins TRBV2 to TRBJ2-2; D may be TRBD2 (5 bases). The CDR3 runs 13 residues. Germline values: CDR1 SNHLY, CDR2 FYNNEI. Between the trimmed V and J ends, which lost 6 bases and 6 bases, there was a span of 11 bases. The CDR3 DNA reads as TGTGCCAGCAGCGCTAAGGAGGCCGGGGAGCTGTTTTTT. Protein: CASSAKEAGELFF.

The V and J genes are TRBV11-1 and TRBJ2-5, with D maybe TRBD1 (6 bases). The J call could be wrong; TRBJ2-7 is a better fit for the DNA end. The length of the CDR3 is 15 residues. CDR1 and CDR2 from the germline V gene are SGHAT and FQDESV (reference sequence). CDR3 nucleotides: TGTGCCAGCAGCTACCTTAGGCAGGGGTCCGACGAGCAGTACTTC. This translates into CASSYLRQGSDEQYF.

Only one count was recorded for this clone. The V call is TRBV19, the J call TRBJ1-2, with unresolved D. Trimming shortened V by 7 bases and J by 3 bases, and 6 bases separated the two germline ends. CDR3 length: 11 amino acids. Germline-derived CDR1 and CDR2 are LNHDA and SQIVND (reference sequence). As DNA, the CDR3 is TGTGCCAGTACGGATCACTATGGCTACACCTTC. Translation gives CASTDHYGYTF.

This sequence joins TRBV9 and TRBJ2-3; tentative D call: TRBD2 (5 bases). The CDR3 runs to 15 residues. Trimming cost V 0 bases and J 2 bases, with 10 bases left between them. CDR1 is SGDLS and CDR2 is YYNGEE in the germline V gene. CDR3 in amino acids: CASSVAGFDTDTQYF. CDR3 DNA: TGTGCCAGCAGCGTAGCGGGGTTCGACACAGATACGCAGTATTTT.